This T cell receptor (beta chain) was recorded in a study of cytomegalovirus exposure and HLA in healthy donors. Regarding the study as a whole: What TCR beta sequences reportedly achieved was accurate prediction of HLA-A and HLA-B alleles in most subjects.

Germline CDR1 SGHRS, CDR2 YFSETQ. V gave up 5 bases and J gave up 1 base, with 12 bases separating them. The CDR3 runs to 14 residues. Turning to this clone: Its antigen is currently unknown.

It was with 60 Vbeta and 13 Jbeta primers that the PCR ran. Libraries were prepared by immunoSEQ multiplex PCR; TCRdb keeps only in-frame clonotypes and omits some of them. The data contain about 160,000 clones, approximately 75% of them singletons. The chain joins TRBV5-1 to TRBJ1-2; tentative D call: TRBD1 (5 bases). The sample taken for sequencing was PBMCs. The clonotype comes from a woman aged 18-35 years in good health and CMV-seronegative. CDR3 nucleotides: TGCGCCAGCAGGGAAGGGGCCCATAACTATGGCTACACCTTC. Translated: CASREGAHNYGYTF.